The clone carrying this T cell receptor (beta chain) was seen once. The antigen remains unidentified. The sample is drawn from a study of OX40 agonist ivuxolimab in advanced cancers. Across the whole study: Dose-escalation patients suffered from hepatocellular carcinoma, melanoma, renal cell or head and neck cancer. Findings and caveats of the study: Some nonresponders also had low normalized T-cell clonal expansion. The average count of expanded clones was higher among CD8+ T cells than among CD4+.

Profiling relied on immunoSEQ multiplex PCR, and the TCRdb table lists in-frame clones only, not all of them. The data show 12,000 to 15,000 clones, with approximately 94% seen just once and roughly 23% held by the top ten. It was autoimmune disease history or systemic immunosuppression that excluded patients. Sequencing used CD4+ or CD8+ T cells sorted from blood, obtained in a trial of the OX40 agonist ivuxolimab. The TCR sequence derives from an adult with an advanced solid tumor such as melanoma, head and neck, liver or kidney cancer.

This CDR3 is CASSDPGQGAYEQYF. CDR3 in DNA: TGCGCCAGCAGTGACCCTGGACAGGGGGCCTACGAGCAGTACTTC. The rearrangement uses TRBV10-1 and TRBJ2-7, with 10 bases identical to TRBD1. The CDR3 extends over 15 amino acids. The germline CDR1 and CDR2 sequences are WNHNN and SYGVQD (reference sequence). J was trimmed by 2 bases and V by 3 bases; bases with no gene match: 4.